What follows are 32 T cell receptor beta chains derived from one specimen sequenced in a study of cytomegalovirus exposure and HLA in healthy donors. PCR employed 60 Vbeta and 13 Jbeta primers. The repertoire was sequenced with immunoSEQ multiplex PCR; TCRdb's copy has only in-frame clones and lacks some. The table lists approximately 150,000 clones, approximately 80% of them singletons. Sample: PBMCs. These receptors were obtained from a woman aged 25 to 39 in good health and CMV-seronegative.

This clone showed up just once. The J gene is TRBJ2-1, the V gene TRBV6-1, with a weak D call TRBD1 (6 bases). Trimming removed 4 bases from V and 0 bases from J, with 10 bases in between. The germline V gene has CDR1 MNHNS and CDR2 SASEGT. CDR3 length: 15 amino acids. The CDR3 nucleotides are TGTGCCAGCAGTGCCGACAGGAGCTCCTACAATGAGCAGTTCTTC. This gives the protein CASSADRSSYNEQFF.

The CDR3 DNA is TGCGCCAGCAGCTTGGACCCGACAGGAAACACCGGGGAGCTGTTTTTT. It specifies CASSLDPTGNTGELFF. The chain combines TRBV5-1 with TRBJ2-2, with D maybe TRBD1 (6 bases). The germline V gene encodes CDR1 SGHRS and CDR2 YFSETQ. Trimming shortened V by 0 bases and J by 2 bases, and 11 bases separated the two germline ends. CDR3 length: 16 amino acids.

This clone has a handful of counts. This sequence joins TRBV11-2 and TRBJ2-7; D is unclear. Trimming took 4 bases from V and 3 from J, leaving 13 bases between them. Germline CDR1 is SGHAT and CDR2 is FQNNGV. The CDR3 covers 14 residues. The CDR3 loop reads CASSSDSLGYEQYF. DNA of the CDR3: TGTGCCAGCAGCTCGGATAGCCTGGGCTACGAGCAGTACTTC.

The rearrangement uses TRBV9 and TRBJ2-5; 8 positions agree with TRBD2. V lost 3 bases to trimming and J lost 13 bases; unmatched junction nucleotides: 8. CDR1 is SGDLS and CDR2 is YYNGEE in the germline V gene. The CDR3 is 12 residues long. CDR3 sequence: CASSGPTGLAYF. As DNA, the CDR3 is TGTGCCAGCAGCGGGCCGACCGGACTAGCGTACTTC.

V and J are TRBV2 and TRBJ2-5; 8 nucleotides match TRBD2. CDR1 is SNHLY and CDR2 is FYNNEI in the germline V gene. Trimming removed 3 bases from V and 3 bases from J; junction bases left unmatched: 3. The CDR3 has 14 amino acids. The CDR3 region has the DNA TGTGCCAGCAGTGATCCCGGGGGGGAAGAGACCCAGTACTTC. It is translated as CASSDPGGEETQYF.

The rearrangement links TRBV5-6 to TRBJ1-4, with 7 bases that match TRBD1. The trim removed 6 bases at V and 7 bases at J, leaving 12 bases unmatched. The CDR3 spans 15 residues. Germline V gives CDR1 SGHDT, CDR2 YYEEEE. This CDR3 reads CASTDLRGAGEKLFF. CDR3 DNA sequence: TGTGCCAGCACCGATCTCAGGGGGGCGGGTGAAAAACTGTTTTTT.

The rearrangement links TRBV19 to TRBJ2-7; weak D call: TRBD1 (6 bases). V lost 5 bases and J lost 5, with 19 bases in between. CDR1 is LNHDA, CDR2 SQIVND, per germline (reference sequence). This CDR3 spans 15 amino acids. The CDR3 sequence: CASSHWTASLHEQYF. CDR3 sequence (DNA): TGTGCCAGTAGTCACTGGACAGCTTCTCTCCACGAGCAGTACTTC.

The rearrangement uses TRBV6-4 and TRBJ2-1, with 9 positions matching TRBD2. The CDR3 extends over 22 amino acids. The germline V gene has CDR1 MRHNA and CDR2 SNTAGT. Trimming removed 4 bases from V and 0 bases from J; junction bases left unmatched: 22. This CDR3 is CASSASLLLAGAPLSSYNEQFF. CDR3 DNA sequence: TGTGCCAGCAGTGCCTCCTTGTTGTTAGCGGGGGCTCCCCTAAGCTCCTACAATGAGCAGTTCTTC.

The chain employs TRBV15 and TRBJ1-1; D is perhaps TRBD1 (5 bases). V was clipped by 3 bases and J by 1 base, with 12 bases between them. The CDR3 totals 15 residues. Germline CDR1 LNHNV, CDR2 YYDKDF (reference sequence). CDR3 sequence reads: CATSRGRRENTEAFF. CDR3 coding DNA: TGTGCCACCAGCAGGGGCCGCAGGGAGAACACTGAAGCTTTCTTT.

The chain has TRBV2 and TRBJ1-6; 12 nucleotides match TRBD1. Looked up from germline, CDR1 is SNHLY and CDR2 is FYNNEI. V lost 5 bases, J lost 4 bases, and 3 bases stayed unmatched. The CDR3 covers 16 residues. CDR3 sequence: CASSRDRGPYNSPLHF. DNA for the CDR3: TGTGCCAGCAGTCGGGACAGGGGGCCTTATAATTCACCCCTCCACTTT.

The rearrangement joins TRBV4-2 to TRBJ1-1; possible D gene TRBD1, 6 bases. The CDR3 extends over 17 amino acids. CDR1 and CDR2 (germline): LGHNA, YNFKEQ. Trimming cost V 3 bases and J 5 bases, with 22 bases left between them. CDR3 nucleotide sequence: TGTGCCAGCAGCCACCCGCTGGCTCCAAGGGGGATGACTGAAGCTTTCTTT. Its protein product is CASSHPLAPRGMTEAFF.

The V call is TRBV2, the J call TRBJ1-1; D is perhaps TRBD1 (5 bases). The germline V and J ends were trimmed by 4 bases and 4 bases, with 13 bases remaining between them. Germline lookup yields CDR1 SNHLY and CDR2 FYNNEI. This CDR3 is 14 amino acids long. The CDR3 loop reads CASSGVGGGTEAFF. The CDR3 region has the DNA TGTGCCAGCAGTGGGGTCGGGGGGGGCACTGAAGCTTTCTTT.

The chain employs TRBV18 and TRBJ2-1, with 9 bases aligning to TRBD1. Losses at the gene ends were 0 bases for V and 2 bases for J; bases not matched to a gene: 2. The CDR3 has 16 residues. Germline V lookup: CDR1 KGHSH, CDR2 LQKENI. CDR3 in DNA: TGTGCCAGCTCACCACCGGGACAGGGTCCCTACAATGAGCAGTTCTTC. Encoded protein: CASSPPGQGPYNEQFF. Drawing the rest from reference TRBV18 and TRBJ2-1, the complete variable domain is NAGVMQNPRHLVRRRGQEARLRCSPMKGHSHVYWYRQLPEEGLKFMVYLQKENIIDESGMPKERFSAEFPKEGPSILRIQQVVRGDSAAYFCASSPPGQGPYNEQFFGPGTRLTVL.

This sequence joins TRBV28 and TRBJ2-3; a weak D match, TRBD2 (5 bases). Trimming pared 4 bases from V and 0 bases from J, leaving 5 bases between. The V gene's germline CDR1 is MDHEN and CDR2 SYDVKM. The CDR3 length is 13 residues. The CDR3: CASSWTSTDTQYF. DNA for the CDR3: TGTGCCAGCAGTTGGACTAGCACAGATACGCAGTATTTT.

The J gene is TRBJ1-1, the V gene TRBV2; D possibly corresponds to TRBD1 (5 bases). V was clipped by 1 base and J by 6 bases, with 18 bases between them. Germline CDR1 and CDR2: SNHLY and FYNNEI. The CDR3 loop spans 16 amino acids. CDR3 protein: CASSEEENSGPAEAFF. The CDR3 region has the DNA TGTGCCAGCAGTGAAGAGGAGAACTCAGGGCCCGCTGAAGCTTTCTTT. The full variable domain, with the rest looked up from reference TRBV2 and TRBJ1-1, is EPEVTQTPSHQVTQMGQEVILRCVPISNHLYFYWYRQILGQKVEFLVSFYNNEISEKSEIFDDQFSVERPDGSNFTLKIRSTKLEDSAMYFCASSEEENSGPAEAFFGQGTRLTVV.

This clone has only a few counts. The chain uses TRBV27 and TRBJ1-2, with 7 bases fitting TRBD1. Germline V gene sequence: CDR1 MNHEY, CDR2 SMNVEV (reference sequence). CDR3 length: 13 residues. V dropped 7 bases and J dropped 3; count of bases not matched to a gene: 5. The CDR3 DNA sequence: TGTGCCAGCAATAAGACAGGGCACTATGGCTACACCTTC. Translating gives CASNKTGHYGYTF.

V is TRBV28 and J is TRBJ1-5; D call uncertain. CDR3 length: 14 amino acids. V lost 2 bases and J lost 5, with 10 bases in between. The germline CDR1 and CDR2 sequences are MDHEN and SYDVKM. CDR3 DNA: TGTGCCAGCAGTTTAGGAGGGAAGGATCAGCCCCAGCATTTT. Amino acid sequence: CASSLGGKDQPQHF.

This clone was seen just once. The chain is built from TRBV29-1 and TRBJ2-5; 7 bases line up with TRBD1. This CDR3 region has 15 residues. The V segment lost 1 base and the J segment 2 bases; nucleotides outside the gene matches: 7. From germline, CDR1 is SQVTM and CDR2 ANQGSEA. The CDR3 reads CSVEGGQDWQETQYF. The CDR3 DNA follows: TGCAGCGTTGAAGGCGGACAGGATTGGCAAGAGACCCAGTACTTC.

The chain couples TRBV7-6 to TRBJ2-7; TRBD2 might be the D (6 bases). The CDR3 is made up of 14 amino acids. Trimming shortened V by 5 bases and J by 3 bases, and 14 bases separated the two germline ends. Germline V gives CDR1 SGHVS, CDR2 FNYEAQ. DNA of the CDR3: TGTGCCAGCAGCCCGAATGGGGGGAGCTACGAGCAGTACTTC. Protein: CASSPNGGSYEQYF.

About this clone: Since no conserved phenylalanine or tryptophan closes the CDR3, a read error is the likely cause. The DNA is omitted, as the CDR3 cannot be located on it reliably, and the CDR3 follows TCRdb's listing. V is TRBV6-5 and J is TRBJ2-7; the table names TRBD1, a call not compared with the DNA. The CDR3 totals 8 residues, both ends included. Germline V CDR1 and CDR2: MNHEY, SVGAGI. The CDR3 is CASSYHAH.

The rearrangement joins TRBV30 to TRBJ1-2; 10 nucleotides align to TRBD1. This CDR3 spans 14 amino acids. Germline CDR1 reads GTSNPN; CDR2 reads SVGIG (reference sequence). Trimming cost V 2 bases and J 6 bases; bases outside gene matches: 6. The CDR3 loop reads CAWSQGQGRHGYTF. CDR3 coding DNA: TGTGCCTGGAGTCAGGGACAGGGGAGACATGGCTACACCTTC.

This clone was observed a single time. The chain combines TRBV7-2 with TRBJ1-1; TRBD1 might be the D (6 bases). The ends were cut back, 2 bases at V and 1 base at J, with 11 bases in the middle. Germline V lookup: CDR1 SGHTA, CDR2 FQGNSA. The CDR3 consists of 15 residues. CDR3: CASSLLRTENTEAFF. Here the CDR3 DNA reads TGTGCCAGCAGCTTATTAAGGACAGAGAACACTGAAGCTTTCTTT.

CDR3 coding DNA: TGTGCCAGCAGCTCTAGAGTCCAGGCGGGACGAGATACGCAGTATTTT. Protein product: CASSSRVQAGRDTQYF. The V and J genes are TRBV7-6 and TRBJ2-3, with D possibly being TRBD2 (6 bases). The germline V and J ends were trimmed by 4 bases and 5 bases, with 19 bases remaining between them. CDR1 is SGHVS and CDR2 is FNYEAQ in the germline V gene. The CDR3 consists of 16 residues.

The chain joins TRBV7-8 to TRBJ2-7; the match to TRBD2 covers 8 bases. This CDR3 spans 15 amino acids. After removal of 3 bases from V and 5 bases from J, the junction contained 9 bases not matched to a gene. Germline V CDR1 and CDR2: SGHVS, FQNEAQ. The CDR3 DNA reads TGTGCCAGCAGCTTTCGCGAGGTAGCGGGGCACGAGCAGTACTTC. Protein product: CASSFREVAGHEQYF. Using reference TRBV7-8 and TRBJ2-7 for the parts outside the CDR3, the full variable domain is GAGVSQSPRYKVAKRGQDVALRCDPISGHVSLFWYQQALGQGPEFLTYFQNEAQLDKSGLPSDRFFAERPEGSVSTLKIQRTQQEDSAVYLCASSFREVAGHEQYFGPGTRLTVT.

The gene calls are TRBV28 and TRBJ2-1, with TRBD2 matching over 12 bases. The germline CDR1 and CDR2 sequences are MDHEN and SYDVKM. CDR3 length: 17 residues. The trim removed 10 bases at V and 2 bases at J, leaving 12 bases unmatched. The DNA for the CDR3 is TGTGCCACCCGACGGAAACTAGCGGGAGGAACCTACAATGAGCAGTTCTTC. Its translation is CATRRKLAGGTYNEQFF.

The gene calls are TRBV27 and TRBJ2-2, with 8 bases identical to TRBD2. The CDR3 is made up of 18 amino acids. CDR1 is MNHEY, CDR2 SMNVEV, per germline (reference sequence). Losses at the gene ends were 1 base for V and 10 bases for J; bases not matched to a gene: 17. CDR3 sequence: CASSLFPLGAGAPEELFF. The CDR3 bases are TGTGCCAGCAGTTTATTCCCTCTCGGAGCGGGAGCCCCCGAGGAGCTGTTTTTT.

The J gene is TRBJ2-7, the V gene TRBV9, with D tentatively TRBD2 (5 bases). Germline V gene data show CDR1 as SGDLS and CDR2 as YYNGEE. V lost 4 bases and J 1 base, leaving 15 bases between the germline ends. CDR3 length: 15 residues. The CDR3 DNA reads as TGTGCCAGCAGCCCGAGGGTGGTAGCGTCCTACGAGCAGTACTTC. Its protein product is CASSPRVVASYEQYF.

This clone was recorded a few times. CDR3 sequence: CASSEALTVNTEAFF. The CDR3 DNA reads TGTGCCAGCAGCGAGGCCCTGACGGTGAACACTGAAGCTTTCTTT. V gene TRBV5-6 combines with J gene TRBJ1-1, with D unclear. V lost 4 bases to trimming and J lost 0 bases, with 13 bases between them. The CDR3 sequence is 15 residues long. The V gene's germline CDR1 is SGHDT and CDR2 YYEEEE.

The chain has TRBV10-3 and TRBJ2-7; weak D call: TRBD1 (6 bases). The germline V gene has CDR1 ENHRY and CDR2 SYGVKD. The CDR3 consists of 14 residues. V was clipped by 3 bases and J by 2 bases, with 11 bases between them. The CDR3 DNA reads as TGTGCCATCAGTGAAGGGACACTTACCTACGAGCAGTACTTC. This translates into CAISEGTLTYEQYF.

This sequence joins TRBV11-2 and TRBJ2-1, with TRBD1 identical over 7 bases. The J segment lost 12 bases and the V segment lost 7 bases, leaving 9 bases of the junction unmatched. This CDR3 has 12 amino acids. Germline values: CDR1 SGHAT, CDR2 FQNNGV. The CDR3 DNA reads TGTGCCAGCACTAAAGACAGGGTGGCGCAGTTCTTC. This sequence encodes CASTKDRVAQFF. The whole variable domain, filled in from reference TRBV11-2 and TRBJ2-1, reads EAGVAQSPRYKIIEKRQSVAFWCNPISGHATLYWYQQILGQGPKLLIQFQNNGVVDDSQLPKDRFSAERLKGVDSTLKIQPAKLEDSAVYLCASTKDRVAQFFGPGTRLTVL.

This chain connects TRBV19 to TRBJ2-2, with a possible D match to TRBD2 (5 bases). Germline-derived CDR1 and CDR2 are LNHDA and SQIVND (reference sequence). This CDR3 has 13 amino acids. The ends were cut back, 6 bases at V and 4 bases at J, with 9 bases in the middle. CDR3 in amino acids: CASRRAGTGELFF. In nucleotides, the CDR3 is TGTGCCAGTAGAAGGGCGGGCACCGGGGAGCTGTTTTTT. Full variable domain (remainder filled in from reference TRBV19 and TRBJ2-2): DGGITQSPKYLFRKEGQNVTLSCEQNLNHDAMYWYRQDPGQGLRLIYYSQIVNDFQKGDIAEGYSVSREKKESFPLTVTSAQKNPTAFYLCASRRAGTGELFFGEGSRLTVL.

This rearrangement joins TRBV7-9 to TRBJ2-1; TRBD2 aligns across 9 bases. V lost 6 bases and J lost 4; bases outside the gene matches: 7. CDR3 length equals 15 residues. Per germline, CDR1 SEHNR and CDR2 FQNEAQ (reference sequence). CDR3 DNA sequence: TGTGCCAGCAGTTTCCCGGGACTAGCTTACAATGAGCAGTTCTTC. Protein product: CASSFPGLAYNEQFF.